One and the same sample provided the 23 T cell receptor beta chains below, sequenced in a study of T cells in Graves' hyperthyroidism and ophthalmopathy. The investigators amplified TCR beta CDR3 regions from RNA transcripts. In the first-round RT-PCR of the TCR CDR3, the HTBI primer set was used. TCRdb reanalysed the multiplex PCR reads using MiXCR and keeps one entry per CDR3 protein. The sample carries fewer than 750,000 distinct CDR3 sequences, under 15% recorded once. Source material: blood. Every receptor here comes from a woman aged 40 to 50 with Graves' ophthalmopathy.

This clonotype was observed at least ten times. The genes are TRBV6-2 or TRBV6-3 and TRBJ2-4, with 14 bases that match TRBD2. Germline values: CDR1 MNHEY, CDR2 SVGEGT. With 4 bases clipped from V and 7 bases from J, the junction kept 6 bases outside the gene matches. The CDR3 contains 16 residues. The CDR3 coding sequence is TGTGCCAGCAGTTCGGGACTAGCGGGAGTTCGGAACATTCAGTACTTC. This codes for CASSSGLAGVRNIQYF.

This clonotype was observed many times. The rearrangement uses TRBV5-1 and TRBJ2-7, with 11 bases aligning to TRBD2. CDR3 length equals 14 residues. The V and J ends lost 6 bases and 2 bases, in that order; junction bases with no gene match: 4. In germline, CDR1 is SGHRS, CDR2 YFSETQ. CDR3 DNA: TGCGCCAGCAAGGAGACTAGCGGGACCTACGAGCAGTACTTC. As protein: CASKETSGTYEQYF.

This clonotype was observed at least ten times. The chain is built from TRBV6-5 and TRBJ1-5; D is undetermined. Germline assignment: CDR1 MNHEY and CDR2 SVGAGI. V lost 2 bases and J 5 bases, leaving 10 bases between the germline ends. This CDR3 comprises 14 residues. Here the CDR3 DNA reads TGTGCCAGCAGTTACGATTGGAGGGATCAGCCCCAGCATTTT. Translated, it gives CASSYDWRDQPQHF.

In its sample, this clonotype was seen many times. CDR3 nucleotides: TGTGCCAGTAGTATTAGTGATGGGGGATCCTACGAGCAGTACTTC. It codes for CASSISDGGSYEQYF. The chain is built from TRBV19 and TRBJ2-7; D may match TRBD1 or TRBD2 (5 bases each). In germline, CDR1 is LNHDA, CDR2 SQIVND (reference sequence). The CDR3 runs 15 residues. Trimming shortened V by 3 bases and J by 1 base, and 13 bases separated the two germline ends.

The V call is TRBV4-1, the J call TRBJ2-7; D uncertain. Germline loops: CDR1 MGHRA, CDR2 YSYEKL. The CDR3 is 16 residues long. V lost 1 base, J lost 2 bases, and 15 bases lay in between. The CDR3 spells CASSQGVMELPYEQYF. DNA for the CDR3: TGCGCCAGCAGCCAAGGGGTGATGGAGCTGCCCTACGAGCAGTACTTC.

The J gene is TRBJ2-6, the V gene TRBV12-3 or TRBV12-4; no clear D gene. Between the trimmed V and J ends, which lost 5 bases and 5 bases, there was a span of 10 bases. CDR3 length: 14 residues. CDR3 DNA: TGTGCCAGCAGTCCTAGGCTCTGGGCCAACGTCCTGACTTTC. Translating gives CASSPRLWANVLTF.

V usage is TRBV12-3 or TRBV12-4 and J usage is TRBJ1-1; D not certain. V was trimmed by 6 bases and J by 7 bases, leaving 21 bases between them. The CDR3 consists of 15 residues. CDR3 loop: CASSTTTMFQVEAFF. Here the CDR3 DNA reads TGTGCCAGCAGCACAACAACTATGTTCCAGGTTGAAGCTTTCTTT.

The chain has TRBV29-1 and TRBJ1-2, with D possibly being TRBD1 (5 bases). CDR3 length: 14 residues. CDR1 and CDR2 (germline): SQVTM, ANQGSEA. V gave up 1 base and J gave up 8 bases, with 17 bases separating them. The CDR3 loop is CSVEGSTAGRGYTF. CDR3 DNA: TGCAGCGTTGAAGGGTCGACAGCCGGGAGGGGCTACACCTTC.

This rearrangement joins TRBV19 to TRBJ2-5; D is unresolved. The length of the CDR3 is 13 residues. The V gene's germline CDR1 is LNHDA and CDR2 SQIVND (reference sequence). Trimming cost V 5 bases and J 2 bases, with 9 bases left between them. CDR3 coding DNA: TGTGCCAGTAGTCTACAGTGGCAAGAGACCCAGTACTTC. Its translation is CASSLQWQETQYF. Drawing the rest from reference TRBV19 and TRBJ2-5, the complete variable domain is DGGITQSPKYLFRKEGQNVTLSCEQNLNHDAMYWYRQDPGQGLRLIYYSQIVNDFQKGDIAEGYSVSREKKESFPLTVTSAQKNPTAFYLCASSLQWQETQYFGPGTRLLVL.

This clonotype has ten or more counts. This chain connects TRBV10-1 to TRBJ2-3; 12 bases match TRBD2. This CDR3 comprises 17 residues. Germline-derived CDR1 and CDR2 are WNHNN and SYGVQD (reference sequence). The junction had 7 bases not matched to a gene; V was cut back by 5 bases and J by 1 base. CDR3 loop: CASSLGASGRGTDTQYF. The DNA of the CDR3 is TGCGCCAGCAGTCTTGGAGCTAGCGGGAGGGGCACAGATACGCAGTATTTT.

This clonotype appeared many times. The V and J genes are TRBV6-4 and TRBJ2-1, with D perhaps given as TRBD1 or TRBD2 (6 bases each). The CDR3 loop spans 16 amino acids. The germline CDR1 and CDR2 sequences are MRHNA and SNTAGT. Trimming removed 6 bases at V and 3 bases at J, with 18 bases between. Here the CDR3 reads CASSQSGGGNYNEQFF. As DNA, the CDR3 is TGTGCCAGCAGCCAGTCTGGGGGCGGGAACTACAATGAGCAGTTCTTC.

This chain uses TRBV6-4 with TRBJ2-3; 7 bases are shared with TRBD1. The V gene end was trimmed by 4 bases and the J gene end by 1 base; junction bases not matched to a gene: 2. CDR1 MRHNA and CDR2 SNTAGT come from the germline V gene. The CDR3 length is 14 residues. Here the CDR3 DNA reads TGTGCCAGCAGTGCTACAGGGGGCACAGATACGCAGTATTTT. This codes for CASSATGGTDTQYF.

This clonotype was seen repeatedly, ten times or more. The chain uses TRBV11-1 and TRBJ1-1; no reliable D call. The CDR3 runs to 17 residues. The V end was cut by 5 bases, the J end by 4 bases, with 23 bases between. Germline CDR1 and CDR2: SGHAT and FQDESV (reference sequence). As DNA, the CDR3 is TGTGCCAGCAGCCTGGAGGCGAGTTTGACTAGGAGCACTGAAGCTTTCTTT. The encoded protein is CASSLEASLTRSTEAFF.

In this sample, this clonotype turned up many times. The genes are TRBV20-1 and TRBJ1-2, with 8 positions matching TRBD1. The germline V gene encodes CDR1 DFQATT and CDR2 SNEGSKA (reference sequence). There are 18 residues in the CDR3. Losses at the gene ends were 0 bases for V and 0 bases for J; bases not matched to a gene: 12. CDR3 sequence: CSARDHRTGIKTNYGYTF. DNA of the CDR3: TGCAGTGCTAGAGATCATAGGACAGGGATTAAAACTAACTATGGCTACACCTTC.

The V gene is TRBV11-1, the J gene TRBJ2-2; TRBD1 aligns across 7 bases. The CDR3 has 16 amino acids. The J segment lost 2 bases and the V segment lost 6 bases, leaving 9 bases of the junction unmatched. Germline-derived CDR1 and CDR2 are SGHAT and FQDESV (reference sequence). This chain's CDR3 is CASSSTGTANTGELFF. DNA for the CDR3: TGTGCCAGCAGTTCTACCGGGACAGCAAACACCGGGGAGCTGTTTTTT.

Many counts were recorded for this clonotype. The chain combines TRBV7-2 with TRBJ1-6; unclear D gene. The V gene lost 5 bases and the J gene lost 7 bases, with 15 bases spanning the gap. The CDR3 consists of 15 residues. Germline V gives CDR1 SGHTA, CDR2 FQGNSA. The CDR3 here is CASSPPGGYNSPLHF. Here the CDR3 DNA reads TGTGCCAGCAGCCCCCCCGGCGGCTACAATTCACCCCTCCACTTT. Looking up the rest from reference TRBV7-2 and TRBJ1-6 gives the full variable domain: GAGVSQSPSNKVTEKGKDVELRCDPISGHTALYWYRQSLGQGLEFLIYFQGNSAPDKSGLPSDRFSAERTGGSVSTLTIQRTQQEDSAVYLCASSPPGGYNSPLHFGNGTRLTVT.

The chain recombines TRBV6-1 with TRBJ2-4; 7 nucleotides line up with TRBD2. There are 15 residues in the CDR3. Germline V gene lookup returns CDR1 MNHNS and CDR2 SASEGT. Trimming cost V 10 bases and J 3 bases; bases outside gene matches: 12. The DNA for the CDR3 is TGTGCCATCGCGGGAGCCGAACGCGACAAAAACATTCAGTACTTC. It specifies CAIAGAERDKNIQYF.

This clonotype was seen many times. The J gene is TRBJ1-5, the V gene TRBV6-5; possible D gene TRBD1, 5 bases. Per germline, CDR1 MNHEY and CDR2 SVGAGI. This CDR3 is 13 amino acids long. V gave up 2 bases and J gave up 6 bases, with 8 bases separating them. The CDR3 DNA reads as TGTGCCAGCAGTTACAGGGACCGTCAGCCCCAGCATTTT. Translating gives CASSYRDRQPQHF.

The chain combines TRBV7-8 with TRBJ2-5; possible D gene TRBD2, 6 bases. V was trimmed by 4 bases and J by 5 bases, leaving 14 bases between them. This CDR3 has 14 residues. Germline V CDR1 and CDR2: SGHVS, FQNEAQ. Here the CDR3 DNA reads TGTGCCAGCAGCTCGTCTTGGGGACTCGAGACCCAGTACTTC. This codes for CASSSSWGLETQYF.

This chain connects TRBV11-2 to TRBJ1-1, with TRBD1 matching over 9 bases. There are 16 residues in the CDR3. Germline loops: CDR1 SGHAT, CDR2 FQNNGV. After removal of 1 base from V and 1 base from J, the junction contained 4 bases not matched to a gene. Written as DNA, the CDR3 is TGTGCCAGCAGCTTAGGAGGGACAGGGAGGAACACTGAAGCTTTCTTT. It codes for CASSLGGTGRNTEAFF.

This clonotype was detected ten times or more. The gene calls are TRBV11-2 and TRBJ2-3; 8 bases agree with TRBD2. The length of the CDR3 is 13 residues. From germline, CDR1 is SGHAT and CDR2 FQNNGV. V trimming: 5 bases; J trimming: 8 bases; junction bases outside the gene matches: 6. CDR3 amino acids: CASSPGLASTQYF. DNA of the CDR3: TGTGCCAGCAGCCCCGGACTAGCAAGTACGCAGTATTTT.

This clonotype was counted at least ten times. The V gene is TRBV6-2 or TRBV6-3, the J gene TRBJ2-2, with 10 positions matching TRBD2. Germline V gives CDR1 MNHEY, CDR2 SVGEGT. The CDR3 is 18 residues long. V shed 8 bases, J shed 6 bases, and the junction held 18 bases outside the gene matches. The chain's CDR3 is CASARGAGGPYTAGELFF. The CDR3, as DNA: TGTGCCAGCGCTCGGGGAGCGGGAGGGCCATACACGGCCGGGGAGCTGTTTTTT.

This clonotype was observed a handful of times. The rearrangement joins TRBV11-2 to TRBJ2-5; 7 nucleotides align to TRBD2. The CDR3 contains 15 residues. V lost 5 bases, J lost 7 bases, and 13 bases stayed unmatched. CDR1 SGHAT and CDR2 FQNNGV come from the germline V gene. The CDR3 here is CASSPTGTPGGTQYF. DNA of the CDR3: TGTGCCAGCAGCCCCACCGGGACGCCGGGAGGGACCCAGTACTTC. Supplemented by reference TRBV11-2 and TRBJ2-5, the full variable domain reads EAGVAQSPRYKIIEKRQSVAFWCNPISGHATLYWYQQILGQGPKLLIQFQNNGVVDDSQLPKDRFSAERLKGVDSTLKIQPAKLEDSAVYLCASSPTGTPGGTQYFGPGTRLLVL.